This TCR beta chain was sequenced in a study of neurological immune-mediated disorders. This clonotype showed up many times. Its target is unknown. Study-level results: No clinical or MRI feature was associated with the multiple sclerosis repertoire cluster. Healthy controls had more TCR clonal expansion than multiple sclerosis, which showed the least, whereas HTLV-1-associated myelopathy showed the most.

Each TCR transcript was tagged with a 10-nucleotide random UMI during 5'RACE. Using its own MiXCR run on the 5' RACE reads, TCRdb lists one record per CDR3 protein. Among tens of thousands of distinct CDR3 sequences, roughly 3.9% were seen once, and the ten largest hold 1.3%. This CDR3 comprises 13 residues. V was clipped by 8 bases and J by 0 bases, with 9 bases between them. This sequence originates from a man aged 30 to 39 with multiple sclerosis. Source material: PBMCs. This chain joins TRBV12-3 or TRBV12-4 and TRBJ2-3; D is uncertain. CDR3 DNA: TGTGCCAGCGGGGATCCAAGCACAGATACGCAGTATTTT. This translates into CASGDPSTDTQYF.